A selection of T cell receptor beta chains follows, all from one sample in a study of T cells in Graves' hyperthyroidism and ophthalmopathy. Each CDR3 protein gets one entry after TCRdb re-called the multiplex PCR reads with MiXCR. Of under 550,000 distinct CDR3 sequences in the sample, roughly 13% were seen once. Sequencing was performed on blood. Receptors originate from a young woman with Graves' hyperthyroidism. Both conserved end residues are part of each CDR3. D genes are given only for firm matches. Clone size is not always given. Where it is, it says once, few, many or a class for expanded clones.

cdr3_aa | cdr3_nt | d_call | v_call | clone_size | j_call
CASSQEKIIGNEQFF | TGTGCCAGCAGCCAAGAGAAAATCATAGGCAATGAGCAGTTCTTC | - | TRBV3-1 | many | TRBJ2-1
CSASGTGYGYTF | TGCAGTGCTAGCGGGACAGGCTATGGCTACACCTTC | TRBD1 | TRBV20-1 | - | TRBJ1-2
CASSPLPDSAAGAFF | TGTGCCAGCAGTCCGCTACCAGACAGTGCCGCTGGGGCTTTCTTT | - | TRBV28 | many | TRBJ1-1
CASSQDSALSSYEQYF | TGCGCCAGCAGCCAAGACAGTGCCTTGAGCTCCTACGAGCAGTACTTC | - | TRBV4-1 | few | TRBJ2-7
CASSEWGARGYTF | TGTGCCAGCAGTGAATGGGGTGCTCGTGGCTACACCTTC | - | TRBV25-1 | - | TRBJ1-2
CASSFYSGRAPDTQYF | TGCGCCAGCAGCTTCTATAGCGGGAGGGCCCCAGATACGCAGTATTTT | TRBD2 | TRBV5-1 | few | TRBJ2-3
CAWRFGLGEAFF | TGTGCCTGGAGGTTCGGCTTAGGTGAAGCTTTCTTT | - | TRBV30 | many | TRBJ1-1
CASSLAGQGVNTIYF | TGTGCCAGCAGCTTGGCCGGACAGGGGGTAAACACCATATATTTT | TRBD1 | TRBV5-5 | - | TRBJ1-3
CASISRDRTNPEAFF | TGTGCCAGTATCTCCCGGGACAGGACTAATCCTGAAGCTTTCTTT | TRBD1 | TRBV19 | - | TRBJ1-1
CASRDGYNSPLHF | TGCGCCAGCCGGGACGGATATAATTCACCCCTCCACTTT | - | TRBV10-2 | many | TRBJ1-6
CASSVDLAGATDTQYF | TGTGCCAGCAGCGTAGATTTAGCGGGCGCCACAGATACGCAGTATTTT | TRBD2 | TRBV9 | many | TRBJ2-3
CACDTTSGYTDTQYF | TGTGCCTGCGACACGACTAGCGGGTACACAGATACGCAGTATTTT | TRBD2 | TRBV30 | many | TRBJ2-3
CASSQPASGRGNIQYF | TGCGCCAGCAGCCAACCAGCTAGCGGGAGGGGGAACATTCAGTACTTC | TRBD2 | TRBV4-1 | - | TRBJ2-4
CASSLDRFSNQPQHF | TGTGCCAGCAGTCTCGACAGGTTTAGCAATCAGCCCCAGCATTTT | - | TRBV27 | many | TRBJ1-5
CASSSHRPTDTQYF | TGTGCCAGCAGTTCCCATCGGCCGACAGATACGCAGTATTTT | - | TRBV6-1 | few | TRBJ2-3
CASSARANYNEQFF | TGTGCCAGCAGTGCCAGGGCCAACTACAATGAGCAGTTCTTC | - | TRBV2 | - | TRBJ2-1
CAIPGQNNEQFF | TGTGCTATACCGGGACAGAACAATGAGCAGTTCTTC | TRBD1 | TRBV2 | many | TRBJ2-1
CASSIGRASYEQYF | TGTGCCAGTAGTATTGGCAGGGCCTCCTACGAGCAGTACTTC | - | TRBV19 | few | TRBJ2-7
CASSQDFASSAFF | TGCGCCAGCAGCCAAGACTTTGCTTCATCGGCTTTCTTT | - | TRBV4-1 | many | TRBJ1-1
CASGSPKDRGSYNEQFF | TGTGCCAGCGGCTCTCCCAAGGACAGGGGCTCCTACAATGAGCAGTTCTTC | TRBD1 | TRBV11-2 | many | TRBJ2-1
CSAREGGGEINEQFF | TGCAGTGCTAGAGAGGGAGGGGGCGAGATCAATGAGCAGTTCTTC | - | TRBV20-1 | many | TRBJ2-1
CASSPYGTSGRETQYF | TGCGCCAGCAGCCCGTACGGGACTAGCGGGAGAGAGACCCAGTACTTC | TRBD2 | TRBV5-1 | - | TRBJ2-5
CASSLAGPSPNTEAFF | TGCGCCAGCAGCTTGGCCGGGCCTAGCCCGAACACTGAAGCTTTCTTT | - | TRBV5-1 | - | TRBJ1-1
CASSRTGLNSGANVLTF | TGTGCCAGCAGCCGGACAGGACTCAACTCTGGGGCCAACGTCCTGACTTTC | TRBD1 | TRBV7-9 | many | TRBJ2-6
CSATAFRDEQYF | TGCAGTGCTACGGCGTTTAGGGACGAGCAGTACTTC | - | TRBV20-1 | few | TRBJ2-7
CASSLTRVRETQYF | TGTGCCAGCAGTTTAACCAGGGTCAGGGAGACCCAGTACTTC | - | TRBV27 | few | TRBJ2-5
CASSYSGQKNEQFF | TGTGCCAGCAGTTACTCCGGCCAGAAGAATGAGCAGTTCTTC | - | TRBV6-5 | many | TRBJ2-1
CSAPDAGELFF | TGCAGTGCTCCAGACGCCGGGGAGCTGTTTTTT | - | TRBV20-1 | many | TRBJ2-2
CASSLQEAPHEKLFF | TGTGCCAGCAGTTTACAAGAGGCCCCACATGAAAAACTGTTTTTT | - | TRBV27 | - | TRBJ1-4
CSVVGGYGYTF | TGCAGCGTTGTTGGCGGCTATGGCTACACCTTC | - | TRBV29-1 | many | TRBJ1-2
CASSTAGAPNEQYF | TGTGCCAGCAGCACAGCGGGAGCCCCCAATGAGCAGTACTTC | TRBD2 | TRBV5-6 | - | TRBJ2-7
CASSHQARGRNSNQPQHF | TGCGCCAGCAGCCATCAGGCCAGGGGACGAAATAGCAATCAGCCCCAGCATTTT | - | TRBV4-1 | few | TRBJ1-5
CASSTRGGGAEAFF | TGTGCCAGCAGCACTCGGGGCGGGGGAGCTGAAGCTTTCTTT | - | TRBV11-1 | many | TRBJ1-1